Shown below are 5 T cell receptor beta chains from a single sample sequenced in a study of shared clonotypes between healthy human individuals. Naive CD8 populations comprised CD45RO-negative cells positively selected for CCR7, excluding terminally differentiated effector memory CD45RA+ cells. Here immunoSEQ multiplex PCR was the method, and the copy in TCRdb shows in-frame clones only, minus some. Of about 2 million clones listed, about 95% are singletons. Sample: naive CD8+ T cells sorted from blood. The receptors were gathered from a man between 18 and 29 years old in good health.

The chain combines TRBV9 with TRBJ1-1, with TRBD1 matching over 9 bases. The V gene end was trimmed by 3 bases and the J gene end by 3 bases; junction bases not matched to a gene: 6. This CDR3 has 15 amino acids. Germline V gene sequence: CDR1 SGDLS, CDR2 YYNGEE. The CDR3 DNA reads as TGTGCCAGCAGCGCTTCCGGGACAGGGTACACTGAAGCTTTCTTT. As protein: CASSASGTGYTEAFF.

The gene calls are TRBV6-1 and TRBJ1-3; TRBD1 matches at 7 bases. With V trimmed by 4 bases and J by 8 bases, 14 bases remained unmatched. Germline assignment: CDR1 MNHNS and CDR2 SASEGT. The CDR3 has 16 amino acids. The CDR3 protein is CASSGEQGPLWDTIYF. CDR3 DNA sequence: TGTGCCAGCAGTGGAGAACAGGGGCCCCTCTGGGACACCATATATTTT.

V and J are TRBV11-2 and TRBJ2-7; possibly TRBD1 for D (6 bases). The V gene lost 1 base and the J gene lost 2 bases, with 12 bases spanning the gap. CDR3 size: 15 residues. Per germline, CDR1 SGHAT and CDR2 FQNNGV. CDR3 bases: TGTGCCAGCAGCTTAGTAAACGACAGGACCTACGAGCAGTACTTC. Its protein product is CASSLVNDRTYEQYF.

This CDR3 is CASSRFGTEAFF. Written as DNA, the CDR3 is TGCGCCAGCAGCCGTTTCGGGACTGAAGCTTTCTTT. The V call is TRBV4-1, the J call TRBJ1-1; unclear D gene. Germline V gives CDR1 MGHRA, CDR2 YSYEKL. Trimming left V 4 bases short and J 5 bases short, with 8 bases between. This CDR3 contains 12 residues.

The chain recombines TRBV5-4 with TRBJ2-7; no definite D call. The CDR3 is made up of 11 amino acids. Per germline, CDR1 SGHNT and CDR2 YYREEE (reference sequence). Trimming pared 10 bases from V and 1 base from J, leaving 9 bases between. CDR3 in DNA: TGTGCCTGGAGCGATTCCTACGAGCAGTACTTC. Its translation: CAWSDSYEQYF.